A single sample gave rise to the 26 T cell receptor beta chains below, sequenced in a study of beta chain features in type 1 diabetes. Overall study findings and caveats: Type 1 diabetes patients had TCRB CDR3s that were shorter (moderately but significantly so) in all four CD4+ subsets.

All of the isolated RNA was reverse transcribed, so expressed TCRB transcripts were sequenced. Profiled with immunoSEQ multiplex PCR; TCRdb holds only in-frame clones, not every one. The sample has a few hundred thousand clones, around 25% seen once. These receptors have no identified antigens. The source material was naive CD4+ T cells from blood. These receptors originate from a woman aged 30 to 39 with type 1 diabetes.

This clone was counted only a few times. The chain uses TRBV5-4 and TRBJ1-5, with a tentative D call TRBD1 (5 bases). Germline V CDR1 and CDR2: SGHNT, YYREEE (reference sequence). This CDR3 region has 15 residues. V lost 0 bases and J 0 bases, leaving 7 bases between the germline ends. This chain's CDR3 is CASSLGGDSNQPQHF. CDR3 DNA: TGTGCCAGCAGCTTGGGGGGGGATAGCAATCAGCCCCAGCATTTT.

This clone was found a few times. Other DNA variants within this sample encode the same CDR3. The chain carries TRBV29-1 and TRBJ2-5, with D unclear. The length of the CDR3 is 12 residues. The germline CDR1 and CDR2 sequences are SQVTM and ANQGSEA. The V gene lost 4 bases and the J gene lost 2 bases, with 8 bases spanning the gap. The DNA for the CDR3 is TGCAGCGTTGGGCAACCTCAAGAGACCCAGTACTTC. It specifies CSVGQPQETQYF.

In this sample, this clone turned up a few times. The V gene is TRBV5-1, the J gene TRBJ2-1; 7 nucleotides align to TRBD2. V was clipped by 7 bases and J by 6 bases; unmatched bases: 10. The CDR3 loop spans 14 amino acids. Looked up from germline, CDR1 is SGHRS and CDR2 is YFSETQ. This CDR3 reads CASQFDGGSNEQFF. CDR3 sequence (DNA): TGCGCCAGCCAATTTGACGGCGGGAGCAATGAGCAGTTCTTC.

This clone was seen a handful of times. The chain couples TRBV9 to TRBJ2-1; 9 nucleotides match TRBD2. This CDR3 comprises 16 residues. V lost 0 bases and J lost 9; bases outside the gene matches: 10. Germline V CDR1 and CDR2: SGDLS, YYNGEE. The CDR3 region has the DNA TGTGCCAGCAGCGTAGAAGGTAGCGGGAGTATCGGTGAGCAGTTCTTC. It codes for CASSVEGSGSIGEQFF.

This sequence joins TRBV30 and TRBJ2-1, with 10 bases matching TRBD1. J gave up 3 bases and V 4 bases, and 3 bases lay outside the gene matches. Germline loops: CDR1 GTSNPN, CDR2 SVGIG (reference sequence). The CDR3 contains 14 residues. CDR3 amino acids: CAWTGDRGYNEQFF. CDR3 bases: TGTGCCTGGACGGGGGACAGGGGCTACAATGAGCAGTTCTTC.

The chain links TRBV18 to TRBJ2-3; 7 bases line up with TRBD1. With V trimmed by 3 bases and J by 2 bases, 5 bases remained unmatched. This CDR3 region has 15 residues. In germline, CDR1 is KGHSH, CDR2 LQKENI. The CDR3 DNA sequence: TGTGCCAGCTCACCGGCAGGGGGTTACACAGATACGCAGTATTTT. This sequence encodes CASSPAGGYTDTQYF.

This clone was seen more than once but under ten times. V and J are TRBV7-3 and TRBJ2-2; TRBD1 matches 7 bases. Germline trimming cut 5 bases from V and 5 bases from J; bases unmatched to any gene: 5. This CDR3 contains 14 residues. The germline gives CDR1 SGHTA, CDR2 FQGTGA. CDR3 region: CASSPGTVTGELFF. In nucleotides, the CDR3 is TGTGCCAGCAGCCCAGGGACAGTGACCGGGGAGCTGTTTTTT.

The chain recombines TRBV9 with TRBJ1-4; 9 bases align to TRBD1. V shed 4 bases and J 7 bases; nucleotides not matched to a gene: 8. The germline CDR1 and CDR2 sequences are SGDLS and YYNGEE. CDR3 length equals 15 residues. The CDR3 sequence is CASSPWTGAGEKLFF. CDR3 in DNA: TGTGCCAGCAGCCCTTGGACAGGGGCAGGTGAAAAACTGTTTTTT.

V is TRBV29-1 and J is TRBJ2-7, with D hard to call. V lost 0 bases, J lost 2 bases, and 14 bases lay in between. Per germline, CDR1 SQVTM and CDR2 ANQGSEA. CDR3 length: 15 amino acids. The CDR3 protein is CSVEDRGHTTYEQYF. For the CDR3, the DNA is TGCAGCGTTGAAGATCGAGGTCACACTACCTACGAGCAGTACTTC.

The J gene is TRBJ2-1, the V gene TRBV7-2; TRBD1 might be the D (7 bases). The CDR3 loop spans 15 amino acids. The germline V gene has CDR1 SGHTA and CDR2 FQGNSA. The V end lost 5 bases, the J end lost 4 bases, and 15 bases lay between the germline ends. In DNA, the CDR3 is TGTGCCAGCAGCATAACACAGGGGACTTACAATGAGCAGTTCTTC. It specifies CASSITQGTYNEQFF.

The rearrangement uses TRBV4-1 and TRBJ1-5; TRBD1 might be the D (6 bases). Germline CDR1 reads MGHRA; CDR2 reads YSYEKL. The V gene lost 6 bases and the J gene lost 0 bases, with 15 bases spanning the gap. The CDR3 loop spans 16 amino acids. CDR3 sequence: CASSLRQVFSNQPQHF. The CDR3 DNA follows: TGCGCCAGCAGTCTACGACAGGTGTTTAGCAATCAGCCCCAGCATTTT.

The chain links TRBV11-2 to TRBJ2-7; D perhaps matches TRBD2 (5 bases). V lost 5 bases, J lost 0 bases, and 11 bases lay in between. The CDR3 is made up of 14 amino acids. CDR1 and CDR2 (germline): SGHAT, FQNNGV. The CDR3 sequence is CASSPLSGSYEQYF. The CDR3 nucleotides are TGTGCCAGCAGCCCCTTGAGCGGCTCCTACGAGCAGTACTTC.

This clone was seen more than once but under ten times. The chain couples TRBV25-1 to TRBJ2-1; D perhaps matches TRBD1 (6 bases). This CDR3 comprises 15 residues. The V gene lost 3 bases and the J gene lost 5 bases, with 14 bases spanning the gap. Germline CDR1 and CDR2: MGHDK and SYGVNS. The CDR3 region has the DNA TGTGCCAGCAGTGATCTCCAGGGGCTGGACAATGAGCAGTTCTTC. Residues: CASSDLQGLDNEQFF.

This clone has a handful of counts. This chain uses TRBV28 with TRBJ2-5; D perhaps matches TRBD2 (6 bases). CDR1 and CDR2 from the germline V gene are MDHEN and SYDVKM. The germline V and J ends were trimmed by 2 bases and 0 bases, with 7 bases remaining between them. CDR3 length: 14 amino acids. The CDR3 is CASSLGGYQETQYF. The DNA of the CDR3 is TGTGCCAGCAGTTTAGGGGGGTACCAAGAGACCCAGTACTTC.

This clone was observed a few times. The V gene is TRBV5-1, the J gene TRBJ2-7, with 9 bases lining up with TRBD1. Trimming removed 0 bases from V and 2 bases from J; junction bases left unmatched: 3. CDR1 and CDR2 (germline): SGHRS, YFSETQ. The CDR3 has 15 residues. The DNA for the CDR3 is TGCGCCAGCAGCTTGGAGGGACAGGGAACCTACGAGCAGTACTTC. It encodes CASSLEGQGTYEQYF.

This clone was seen more than once but under ten times. The CDR3 DNA is TGTGCCAGCAGTCCTACAGGCGGGGGGGAGACCCAGTACTTC. The encoded protein is CASSPTGGGETQYF. The chain couples TRBV6-1 to TRBJ2-5, with TRBD2 matching 8 bases. This CDR3 is 14 amino acids long. Trimming removed 5 bases from V and 5 bases from J; junction bases left unmatched: 7. CDR1 and CDR2 (germline): MNHNS, SASEGT.

This clone turned up a few times. The chain recombines TRBV5-4 with TRBJ2-7; 8 bases match TRBD1. V gave up 0 bases and J gave up 6 bases; unmatched junction bases: 5. The CDR3 extends over 14 amino acids. Germline-derived CDR1 and CDR2 are SGHNT and YYREEE (reference sequence). In DNA form, the CDR3 reads TGTGCCAGCAGCTTGGGGACAGGGATGAGCGAGCAGTACTTC. This translates into CASSLGTGMSEQYF.

This clone was observed a handful of times. Within the sample, other DNA sequences also encode this same CDR3. The gene calls are TRBV28 and TRBJ2-4, with unresolved D. CDR3 length equals 12 residues. The V end was cut by 2 bases, the J end by 5 bases, with 4 bases between. Germline V CDR1 and CDR2: MDHEN, SYDVKM. In DNA form, the CDR3 reads TGTGCCAGCAGTTTAGGCCAAAACATTCAGTACTTC. As protein: CASSLGQNIQYF. Full variable domain (outside the CDR3, taken from reference TRBV28 and TRBJ2-4): DVKVTQSSRYLVKRTGEKVFLECVQDMDHENMFWYRQDPGLGLRLIYFSYDVKMKEKGDIPEGYSVSREKKERFSLILESASTNQTSMYLCASSLGQNIQYFGAGTRLSVL.

The rearrangement joins TRBV29-1 to TRBJ2-1; 8 nucleotides agree with TRBD2. With 6 bases clipped from V and 8 bases from J, the junction kept 12 bases outside the gene matches. The CDR3 is 14 amino acids. CDR1 SQVTM and CDR2 ANQGSEA come from the germline V gene. The CDR3 bases are TGCAGCGTGGGTGATGTAGCGGGAAGGGATGAGCAGTTCTTC. It is translated as CSVGDVAGRDEQFF.

This clone showed up just a few times. This CDR3 is CASSLFTSGRKETQYF. For the CDR3, the DNA is TGTGCCAGCAGCTTGTTTACTAGCGGACGGAAAGAGACCCAGTACTTC. The V gene is TRBV5-4, the J gene TRBJ2-5, with 8 bases lining up with TRBD2. V gave up 1 base and J gave up 3 bases; unmatched junction bases: 8. The germline V gene has CDR1 SGHNT and CDR2 YYREEE (reference sequence). This CDR3 spans 16 amino acids.

This clone was seen more than once but under ten times. The V call is TRBV7-9, the J call TRBJ1-2; the D gene is possibly TRBD1 (5 bases). V lost 1 base, J lost 5 bases, and 14 bases lay in between. From germline, CDR1 is SEHNR and CDR2 FQNEAQ (reference sequence). The CDR3 is 15 residues long. The CDR3 loop is CASSLGGAKTYGYTF. CDR3 nucleotides: TGTGCCAGCAGCTTAGGTGGGGCCAAGACTTATGGCTACACCTTC.

J is TRBJ2-1 and V is TRBV9; 10 nucleotides match TRBD2. Trimming at V came to 0 bases and at J to 4 bases, leaving 7 bases not matched to a gene. The CDR3 is 17 residues long. CDR1 is SGDLS and CDR2 is YYNGEE in the germline V gene. The chain's CDR3 is CASSVERGTSEYNEQFF. The DNA for the CDR3 is TGTGCCAGCAGCGTAGAAAGAGGGACTAGCGAGTACAATGAGCAGTTCTTC. Complete variable domain (other parts from reference TRBV9 and TRBJ2-1): DSGVTQTPKHLITATGQRVTLRCSPRSGDLSVYWYQQSLDQGLQFLIQYYNGEERAKGNILERFSAQQFPDLHSELNLSSLELGDSALYFCASSVERGTSEYNEQFFGPGTRLTVL.

J is TRBJ1-1 and V is TRBV28; 8 bases align to TRBD1. The CDR3 covers 15 residues. Unmatched junction bases numbered 6, after V lost 4 bases and J lost 2 bases. The germline V gene encodes CDR1 MDHEN and CDR2 SYDVKM. DNA of the CDR3: TGTGCCAGCAGTTCACCACAGGGGGAAAACACTGAAGCTTTCTTT. It specifies CASSSPQGENTEAFF.

A few counts support this clone. The rearrangement links TRBV30 to TRBJ1-1; the D gene is possibly TRBD1 (5 bases). This CDR3 region has 16 residues. Germline V lookup: CDR1 GTSNPN, CDR2 SVGIG (reference sequence). Trimming stripped 0 bases from V and 3 bases from J, with 17 bases between. This chain's CDR3 is CAWSVLRQGGYTEAFF. The CDR3 region has the DNA TGTGCCTGGAGTGTACTGAGGCAGGGAGGATACACTGAAGCTTTCTTT.

The chain couples TRBV5-1 to TRBJ1-2, with 10 bases fitting TRBD1. CDR3 length equals 15 residues. V gave up 4 bases and J gave up 1 base; unmatched junction bases: 4. Germline values: CDR1 SGHRS, CDR2 YFSETQ. As DNA, the CDR3 is TGCGCCAGCAGCCCGGGGACAGGGGATAACTATGGCTACACCTTC. Its translation: CASSPGTGDNYGYTF.

The chain couples TRBV5-6 to TRBJ1-1; 9 bases fit TRBD1. Germline V CDR1 and CDR2: SGHDT, YYEEEE. The CDR3 length is 14 residues. V trimming: 5 bases; J trimming: 4 bases; junction bases outside the gene matches: 6. CDR3 sequence: CASSWDRAVTEAFF. DNA of the CDR3: TGTGCCAGCAGTTGGGACAGGGCGGTCACTGAAGCTTTCTTT.